These 3 T cell receptor beta chains originate from one sample sequenced in a study of blood T cell repertoires in COVID-19. Using immunoSEQ multiplex PCR, the repertoire was profiled, and TCRdb retains in-frame clones only, with some absent. Altogether 330,000 or so clones are present, roughly 87% being singletons, with the ten largest covering just under 3%. Source material: PBMCs or T cells enriched from blood (not recorded which). The receptors come from a woman in her 30s who had recovered from COVID-19.

This clone was observed once. The chain joins TRBV7-8 to TRBJ2-5, with TRBD2 as a possible D gene (7 bases). This CDR3 comprises 14 residues. Germline V gives CDR1 SGHVS, CDR2 FQNEAQ. V was shortened by 0 bases and J by 5 bases, with 10 bases between the two germline ends. DNA of the CDR3: TGTGCCAGCAGCTTAGCGCGGGGGCGGGAGACCCAGTACTTC. Translated, it gives CASSLARGRETQYF.

J is TRBJ2-7 and V is TRBV27, with TRBD1 matching over 7 bases. CDR3 length equals 12 residues. CDR1 and CDR2 from the germline V gene are MNHEY and SMNVEV (reference sequence). V shed 5 bases, J shed 4 bases, and the junction held 2 bases outside the gene matches. CDR3 residues: CASSQQGYEQYF. The CDR3 nucleotides are TGTGCCAGCAGTCAACAGGGGTACGAGCAGTACTTC.

This clone was seen a few times. CDR3 amino acids: CASSKQTGELFF. The CDR3 nucleotides are TGTGCCAGCAGTAAACAAACCGGGGAGCTGTTTTTT. This chain links TRBV2 with TRBJ2-2, with D unclear. The CDR3 sequence is 12 residues long. Germline V gene data show CDR1 as SNHLY and CDR2 as FYNNEI. With 5 bases removed from V and 5 bases from J, the gap between germline ends came to 6 bases.